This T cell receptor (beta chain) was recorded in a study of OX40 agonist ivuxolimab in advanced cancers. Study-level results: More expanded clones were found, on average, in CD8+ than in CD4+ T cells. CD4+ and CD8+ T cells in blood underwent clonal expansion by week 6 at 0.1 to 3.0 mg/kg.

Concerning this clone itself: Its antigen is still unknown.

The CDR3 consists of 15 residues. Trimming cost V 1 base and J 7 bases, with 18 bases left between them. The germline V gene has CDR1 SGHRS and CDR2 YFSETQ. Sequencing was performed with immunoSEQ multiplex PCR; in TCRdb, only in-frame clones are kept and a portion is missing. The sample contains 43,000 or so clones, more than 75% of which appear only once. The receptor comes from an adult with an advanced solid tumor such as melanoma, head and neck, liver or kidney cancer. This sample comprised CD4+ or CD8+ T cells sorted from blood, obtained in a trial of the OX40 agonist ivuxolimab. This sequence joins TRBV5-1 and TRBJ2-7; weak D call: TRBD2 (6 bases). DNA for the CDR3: TGCGCCAGCAGCTTGTTCGACTCTAGGGCGGGGGAGCAGTACTTC. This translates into CASSLFDSRAGEQYF.